Listed below are T cell receptor beta chains from one sample, sequenced in a study of response to subunit inactivated influenza vaccine. One entry per CDR3 protein results from TCRdb running MiXCR on the RT-PCR reads. Of about 540,000 distinct CDR3 sequences listed, 12% to 15% are singletons. Sequenced material: PBMCs from blood, taken about 13 days after vaccination. All receptors derive from a man aged 45 to 65 who received an inactivated influenza vaccine. Both conserved end residues are part of each CDR3. The order of the fields is clone size, J gene, V gene, D gene, CDR3 DNA, CDR3 protein. The D gene is left open where the match is weak. Rows give clone size only sometimes, using once, few, many, or a class for an expanded clone.

NA,TRBJ2-4,TRBV20-1,TRBD1,TGCAGTGCTAGAGGAGCCGGGACAGGGGAGTTTGGCATTCAGTACTTC,CSARGAGTGEFGIQYF
few,TRBJ2-3,TRBV9,NA,TGTGCCAGCAGCGAGCTCCAGCGGCCGACCACAGATACGCAGTATTTT,CASSELQRPTTDTQYF
NA,TRBJ2-7,TRBV5-1,TRBD1,TGCGCCAGCAGCAAAGGGACAGCCAACTACGAGCAGTACTTC,CASSKGTANYEQYF
few,TRBJ2-7,TRBV6-1,NA,TGTGCCAGCAGTAATAGACAGGACTCCTACGAGCAGTACTTC,CASSNRQDSYEQYF
few,TRBJ2-1,TRBV18,TRBD1,TGTGCCAGCTCACCATACGGGACAGAGTACAATGAGCAGTTCTTC,CASSPYGTEYNEQFF
many,TRBJ2-1,TRBV6-1,NA,TGTGCCAGCAGAAAAACATCGAGCTCCTACAATGAGCAGTTCTTC,CASRKTSSSYNEQFF
NA,TRBJ1-1,TRBV18,NA,TGTGCCAGCTCACCACATCAGACGGAGAACACTGAAGCTTTCTTT,CASSPHQTENTEAFF
NA,TRBJ2-1,TRBV15,NA,TGTGCCACCAGCAGAAAGCGGTGGACGGATGAGCAGTTCTTC,CATSRKRWTDEQFF
many,TRBJ2-2,TRBV25-1,NA,TGTGCCAGCAGTGAGTACACCGGGGAGCTGTTTTTT,CASSEYTGELFF
NA,TRBJ2-7,TRBV5-6,NA,TGTGCCAGCAGCCGTATCAGGGTCCACGAGCAGTACTTC,CASSRIRVHEQYF
NA,TRBJ2-3,TRBV3-1,TRBD2,TGTGCCAGCAGCTCCGCGGGAGGGCCAGGGGATACGCAGTATTTT,CASSSAGGPGDTQYF
NA,TRBJ1-5,TRBV5-5,NA,TGTGACAGCAGCATGTCTTGGGCCAATCAGCCCCAGCATTTT,CDSSMSWANQPQHF
NA,TRBJ2-3,TRBV20-1,TRBD2,TGCAGTGCTACCGGGACTAGCGGGGGGAGCACAGATACGCAGTATTTT,CSATGTSGGSTDTQYF
NA,TRBJ2-5,TRBV7-2,TRBD1,TGTGCCAGCAGCCCCCGGACAGGGTGGGAGACCCAGTACTTC,CASSPRTGWETQYF
NA,TRBJ2-2,TRBV4-2,TRBD1,TGTGCCAGCAGCATAGACAGGGTGTTTGGTTCCGGGGAGCTGTTTTTT,CASSIDRVFGSGELFF
few,TRBJ1-5,TRBV7-9,NA,TGTGCCAGCAGCTTTGACAGTCAGCCCCAGCATTTT,CASSFDSQPQHF